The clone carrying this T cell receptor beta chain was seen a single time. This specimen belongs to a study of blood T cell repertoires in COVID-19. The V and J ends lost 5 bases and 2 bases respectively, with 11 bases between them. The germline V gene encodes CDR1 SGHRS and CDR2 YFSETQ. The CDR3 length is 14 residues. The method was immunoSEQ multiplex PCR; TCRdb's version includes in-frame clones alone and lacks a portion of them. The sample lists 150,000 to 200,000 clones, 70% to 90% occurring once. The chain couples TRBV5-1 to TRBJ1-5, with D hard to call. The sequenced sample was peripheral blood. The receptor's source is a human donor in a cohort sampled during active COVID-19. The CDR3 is CASREKEGNQPQHF. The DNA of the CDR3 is TGCGCCAGCAGGGAGAAGGAGGGCAATCAGCCCCAGCATTTT. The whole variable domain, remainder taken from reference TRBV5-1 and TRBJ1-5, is KAGVTQTPRYLIKTRGQQVTLSCSPISGHRSVSWYQQTPGQGLQFLFEYFSETQRNKGNFPGRFSGRQFSNSRSEMNVSTLELGDSALYLCASREKEGNQPQHFGDGTRLSIL.